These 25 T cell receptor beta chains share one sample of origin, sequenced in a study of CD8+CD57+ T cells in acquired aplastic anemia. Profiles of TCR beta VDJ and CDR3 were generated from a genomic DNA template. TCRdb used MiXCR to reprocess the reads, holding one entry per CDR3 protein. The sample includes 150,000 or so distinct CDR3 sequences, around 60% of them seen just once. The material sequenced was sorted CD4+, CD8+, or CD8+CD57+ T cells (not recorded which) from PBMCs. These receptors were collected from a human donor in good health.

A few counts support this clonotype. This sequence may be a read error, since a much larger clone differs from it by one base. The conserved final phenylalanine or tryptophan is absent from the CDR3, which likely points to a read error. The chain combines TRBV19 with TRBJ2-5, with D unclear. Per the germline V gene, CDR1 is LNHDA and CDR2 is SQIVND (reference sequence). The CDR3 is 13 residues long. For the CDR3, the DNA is TGTGCCAGTAGCCCAGAAACCCAAGAGGCCCAGTACCTC. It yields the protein CASSPETQEAQYL.

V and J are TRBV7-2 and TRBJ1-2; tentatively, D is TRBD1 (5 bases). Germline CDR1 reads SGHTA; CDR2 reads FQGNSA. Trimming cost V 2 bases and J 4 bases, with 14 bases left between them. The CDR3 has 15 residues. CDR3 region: CASSLSLSRVYGYTF. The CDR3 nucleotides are TGTGCCAGCAGCTTAAGTCTTTCCAGGGTCTATGGCTACACCTTC.

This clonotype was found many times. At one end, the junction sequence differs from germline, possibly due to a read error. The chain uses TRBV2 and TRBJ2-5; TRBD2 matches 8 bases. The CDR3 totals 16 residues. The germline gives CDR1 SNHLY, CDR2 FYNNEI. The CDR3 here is CANSESFAGGGETQYF. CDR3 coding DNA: TGTGCCAACAGTGAAAGTTTTGCGGGGGGCGGAGAGACCCAGTACTTC.

The CDR3 loop is CSVEEGYEQYF. The CDR3 DNA follows: TGCAGCGTTGAAGAGGGTTACGAGCAGTACTTC. The gene calls are TRBV29-1 and TRBJ2-7; no reliable D call. Germline CDR1 reads SQVTM; CDR2 reads ANQGSEA. With 0 bases removed from V and 4 bases from J, the gap between germline ends came to 4 bases. This CDR3 is built from 11 residues.

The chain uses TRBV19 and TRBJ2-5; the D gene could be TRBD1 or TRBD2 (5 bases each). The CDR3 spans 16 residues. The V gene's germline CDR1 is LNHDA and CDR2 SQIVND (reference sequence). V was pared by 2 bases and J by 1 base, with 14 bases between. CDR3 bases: TGTGCCAGTAGTATAAGTGGGACCGGGCCCCAAGAGACCCAGTACTTC. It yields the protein CASSISGTGPQETQYF.

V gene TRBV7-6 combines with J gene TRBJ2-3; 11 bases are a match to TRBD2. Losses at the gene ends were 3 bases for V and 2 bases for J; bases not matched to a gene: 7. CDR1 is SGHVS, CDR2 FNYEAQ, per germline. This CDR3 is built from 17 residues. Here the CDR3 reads CASSLGASGGYTDTQYF. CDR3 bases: TGTGCCAGCAGCTTGGGGGCTAGCGGGGGGTACACAGATACGCAGTATTTT.

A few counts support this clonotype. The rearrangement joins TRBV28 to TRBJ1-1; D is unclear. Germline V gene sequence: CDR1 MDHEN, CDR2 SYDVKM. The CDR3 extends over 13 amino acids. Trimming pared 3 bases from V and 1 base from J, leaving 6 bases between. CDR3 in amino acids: CASSLLRNTEAFF. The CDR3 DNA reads TGTGCCAGCAGTTTGCTCCGGAACACTGAAGCTTTCTTT. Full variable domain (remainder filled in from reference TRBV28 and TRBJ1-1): DVKVTQSSRYLVKRTGEKVFLECVQDMDHENMFWYRQDPGLGLRLIYFSYDVKMKEKGDIPEGYSVSREKKERFSLILESASTNQTSMYLCASSLLRNTEAFFGQGTRLTVV.

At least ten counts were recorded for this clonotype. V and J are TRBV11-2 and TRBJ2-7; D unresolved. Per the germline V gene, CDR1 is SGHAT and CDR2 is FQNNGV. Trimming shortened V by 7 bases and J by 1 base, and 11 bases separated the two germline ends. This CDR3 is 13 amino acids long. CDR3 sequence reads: CASNPSASYEQYF. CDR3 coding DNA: TGTGCCAGCAACCCGTCTGCTTCCTACGAGCAGTACTTC.

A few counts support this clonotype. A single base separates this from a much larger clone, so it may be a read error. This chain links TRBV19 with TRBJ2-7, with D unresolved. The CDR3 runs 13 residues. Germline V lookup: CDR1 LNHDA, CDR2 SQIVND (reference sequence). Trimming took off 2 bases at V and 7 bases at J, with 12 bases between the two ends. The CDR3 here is CASSINPADEQYF. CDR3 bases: TGTGCCAGTAGTATAAACCCGGCGGATGAGCAGTACTTC.

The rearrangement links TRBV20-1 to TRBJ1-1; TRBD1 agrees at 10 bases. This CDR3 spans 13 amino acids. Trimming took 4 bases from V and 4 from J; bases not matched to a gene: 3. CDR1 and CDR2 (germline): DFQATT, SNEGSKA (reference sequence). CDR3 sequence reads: CSAIRDRGTEAFF. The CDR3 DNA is TGCAGTGCTATCCGGGACAGGGGCACTGAAGCTTTCTTT.

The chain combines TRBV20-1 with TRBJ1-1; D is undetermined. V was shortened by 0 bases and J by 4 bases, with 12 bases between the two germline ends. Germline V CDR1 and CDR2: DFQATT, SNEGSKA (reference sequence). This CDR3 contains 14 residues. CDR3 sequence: CSARDRPLGTEAFF. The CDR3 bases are TGCAGTGCTAGAGATCGGCCCCTTGGCACTGAAGCTTTCTTT.

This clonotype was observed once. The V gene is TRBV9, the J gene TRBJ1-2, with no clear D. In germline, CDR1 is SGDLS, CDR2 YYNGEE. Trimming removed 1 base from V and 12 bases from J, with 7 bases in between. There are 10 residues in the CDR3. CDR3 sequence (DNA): TGTGCCAGCAGCGTAAGACCCGACACCTTC. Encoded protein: CASSVRPDTF.

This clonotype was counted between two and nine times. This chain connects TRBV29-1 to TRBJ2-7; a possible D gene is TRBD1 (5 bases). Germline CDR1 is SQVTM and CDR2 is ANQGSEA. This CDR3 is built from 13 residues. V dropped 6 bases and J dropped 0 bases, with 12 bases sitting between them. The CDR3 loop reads CSVATESSYEQYF. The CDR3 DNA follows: TGCAGCGTCGCGACAGAGAGCTCCTACGAGCAGTACTTC.

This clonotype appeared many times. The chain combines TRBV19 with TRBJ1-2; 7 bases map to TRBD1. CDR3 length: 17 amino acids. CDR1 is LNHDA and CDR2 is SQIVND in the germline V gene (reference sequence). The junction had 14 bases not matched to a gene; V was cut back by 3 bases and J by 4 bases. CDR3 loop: CASSIGSLTGVFYGYTF. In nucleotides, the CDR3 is TGTGCCAGTAGTATCGGTTCGCTAACAGGGGTGTTCTATGGCTACACCTTC.

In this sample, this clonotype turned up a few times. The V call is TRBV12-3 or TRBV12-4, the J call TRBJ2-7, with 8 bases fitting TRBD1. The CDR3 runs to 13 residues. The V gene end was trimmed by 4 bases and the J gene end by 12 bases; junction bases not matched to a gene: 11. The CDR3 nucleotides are TGTGCCAGCAGTTCCACAGGGGGGAGAAACCCGTACTTC. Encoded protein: CASSSTGGRNPYF.

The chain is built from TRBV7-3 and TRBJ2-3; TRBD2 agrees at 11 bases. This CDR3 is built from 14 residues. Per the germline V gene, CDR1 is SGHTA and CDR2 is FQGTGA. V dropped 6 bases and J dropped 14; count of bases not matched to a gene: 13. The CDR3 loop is CASSLAGGPGFMYF. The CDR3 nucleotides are TGTGCCAGCAGTTTAGCGGGAGGGCCGGGGTTTATGTATTTT.

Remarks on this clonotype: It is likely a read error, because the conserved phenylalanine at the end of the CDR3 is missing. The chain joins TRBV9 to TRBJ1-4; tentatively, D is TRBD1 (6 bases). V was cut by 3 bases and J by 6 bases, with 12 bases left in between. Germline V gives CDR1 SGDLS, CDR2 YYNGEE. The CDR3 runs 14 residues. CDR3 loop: CASSETGLDEKLFL. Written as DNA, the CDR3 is TGTGCCAGCAGCGAGACAGGTCTTGATGAAAAACTGTTTCTT.

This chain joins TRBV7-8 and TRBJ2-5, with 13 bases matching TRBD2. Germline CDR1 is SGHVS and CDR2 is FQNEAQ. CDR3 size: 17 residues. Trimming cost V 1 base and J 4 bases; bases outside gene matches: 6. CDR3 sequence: CASSLGWTSGRGETQYF. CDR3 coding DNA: TGTGCCAGCAGCTTAGGATGGACTAGCGGGAGAGGAGAGACCCAGTACTTC.

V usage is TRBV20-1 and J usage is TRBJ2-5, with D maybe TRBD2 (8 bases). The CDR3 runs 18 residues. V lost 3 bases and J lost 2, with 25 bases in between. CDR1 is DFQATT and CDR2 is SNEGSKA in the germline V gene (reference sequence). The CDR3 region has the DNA TGCAGTGCTAGCTCCCCCGGGACAGCGGGAGAGGTACAAGAGACCCAGTACTTC. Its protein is CSASSPGTAGEVQETQYF.

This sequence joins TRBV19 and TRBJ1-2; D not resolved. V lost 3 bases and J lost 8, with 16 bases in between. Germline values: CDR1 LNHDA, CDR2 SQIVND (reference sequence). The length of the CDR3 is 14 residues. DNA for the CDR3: TGTGCCAGTAGTATCGGCCTCGAGTCAGAGGGCTACACCTTC. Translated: CASSIGLESEGYTF.

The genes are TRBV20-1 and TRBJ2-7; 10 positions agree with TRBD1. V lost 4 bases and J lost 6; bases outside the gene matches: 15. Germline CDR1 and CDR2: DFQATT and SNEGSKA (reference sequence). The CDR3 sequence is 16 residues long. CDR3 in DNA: TGCAGTGCTAAGGCTCTAGGACAGGGGGTTTTTGCCGAGCAGTACTTC. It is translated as CSAKALGQGVFAEQYF.

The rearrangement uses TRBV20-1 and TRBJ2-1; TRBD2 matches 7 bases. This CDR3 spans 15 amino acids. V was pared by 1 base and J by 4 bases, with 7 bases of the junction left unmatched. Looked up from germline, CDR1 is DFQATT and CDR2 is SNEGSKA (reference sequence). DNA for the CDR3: TGCAGTGCTAGAGCCCCGGGACTACTATACAATGAGCAGTTCTTC. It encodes CSARAPGLLYNEQFF.

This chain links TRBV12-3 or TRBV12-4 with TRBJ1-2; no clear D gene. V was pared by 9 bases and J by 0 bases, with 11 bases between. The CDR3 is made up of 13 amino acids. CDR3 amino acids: CASRRGTNYGYTF. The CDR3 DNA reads TGTGCCAGTCGCCGGGGTACTAACTATGGCTACACCTTC.

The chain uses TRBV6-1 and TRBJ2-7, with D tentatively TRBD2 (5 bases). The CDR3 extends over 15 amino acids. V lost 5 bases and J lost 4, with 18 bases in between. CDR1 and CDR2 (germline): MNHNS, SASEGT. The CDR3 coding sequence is TGTGCCAGCAGTTTGTTAGAGGGTTACCGGTACGAGCAGTACTTC. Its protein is CASSLLEGYRYEQYF.

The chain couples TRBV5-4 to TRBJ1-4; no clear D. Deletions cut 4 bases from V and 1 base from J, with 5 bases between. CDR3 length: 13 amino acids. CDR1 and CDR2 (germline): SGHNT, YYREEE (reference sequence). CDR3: CASSNRTNEKLFF. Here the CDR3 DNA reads TGTGCCAGCAGCAACCGAACTAATGAAAAACTGTTTTTT.